The 5 T cell receptor beta chains given below trace back to one sample, sequenced in a study of T cell responses to AZD1222 COVID-19 vaccine. Produced via immunoSEQ multiplex PCR; TCRdb's table is partial and in-frame only. The sample gives about 130,000 clones, just over 85% of which show up once; roughly 7.4% is in the top ten. The sequences come from peripheral blood, collected on day 0 of AZD1222 vaccination. All receptors come from an adult in good health.

This clone appeared once. The chain joins TRBV19 to TRBJ2-6; D is uncertain. The CDR3 loop spans 16 amino acids. From germline, CDR1 is LNHDA and CDR2 SQIVND (reference sequence). V lost 1 base, J lost 0 bases, and 7 bases lay in between. The CDR3 bases are TGTGCCAGTAGTATAGGTCAACCCTCTGGGGCCAACGTCCTGACTTTC. Amino acids: CASSIGQPSGANVLTF.

The V gene is TRBV7-9, the J gene TRBJ1-6, with a possible D match to TRBD1 (5 bases). The germline V gene has CDR1 SEHNR and CDR2 FQNEAQ (reference sequence). V shed 5 bases and J shed 10 bases, with 15 bases lying between them. There are 14 residues in the CDR3. CDR3 amino acids: CASSRTGLGSPLHF. The CDR3 DNA follows: TGTGCCAGCAGCAGAACAGGACTAGGATCACCCCTCCACTTT.

In its sample, this clone was seen once. The genes are TRBV4-3 and TRBJ2-1; D possibly matches TRBD1 or TRBD2 (5 bases each). The V end lost 0 bases, the J end lost 13 bases, and 13 bases lay between the germline ends. The CDR3 sequence is 13 residues long. CDR1 LGHNA and CDR2 YSLEER come from the germline V gene. The CDR3 nucleotides read TGCGCCAGCAGCCAAGAGGTGGGGGTTCTTCAGTTCTTC. This encodes CASSQEVGVLQFF.

The gene calls are TRBV19 and TRBJ1-3; possible D gene TRBD1, 5 bases. CDR1 LNHDA and CDR2 SQIVND come from the germline V gene (reference sequence). The V end was cut by 1 base, the J end by 0 bases, with 7 bases between. This CDR3 has 15 residues. This CDR3 reads CASSIVGHSGNTIYF. The CDR3 nucleotides are TGTGCCAGTAGTATAGTTGGACACTCTGGAAACACCATATATTTT.

J is TRBJ1-1 and V is TRBV29-1, with D unclear. V was shortened by 7 bases and J by 2 bases, with 14 bases between the two germline ends. The V gene's germline CDR1 is SQVTM and CDR2 ANQGSEA. The CDR3 loop spans 13 amino acids. CDR3 bases: TGCAGCGGAGTGCAAAACCGAAACACTGAAGCTTTCTTT. Amino acid sequence: CSGVQNRNTEAFF.